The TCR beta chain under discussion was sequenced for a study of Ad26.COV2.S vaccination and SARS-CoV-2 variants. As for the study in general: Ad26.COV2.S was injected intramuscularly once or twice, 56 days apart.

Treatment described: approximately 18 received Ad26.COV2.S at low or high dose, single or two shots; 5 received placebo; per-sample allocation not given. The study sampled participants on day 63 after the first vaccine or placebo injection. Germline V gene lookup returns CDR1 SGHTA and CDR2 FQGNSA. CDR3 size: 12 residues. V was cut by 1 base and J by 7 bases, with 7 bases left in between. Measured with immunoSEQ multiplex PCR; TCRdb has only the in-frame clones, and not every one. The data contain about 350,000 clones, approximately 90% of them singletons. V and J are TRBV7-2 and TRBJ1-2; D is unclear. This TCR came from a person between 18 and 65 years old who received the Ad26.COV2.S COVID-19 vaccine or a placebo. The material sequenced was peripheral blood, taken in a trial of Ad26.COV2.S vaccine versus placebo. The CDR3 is CASSLESRGYTF. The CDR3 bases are TGTGCCAGCAGCTTAGAATCTCGTGGCTACACCTTC.